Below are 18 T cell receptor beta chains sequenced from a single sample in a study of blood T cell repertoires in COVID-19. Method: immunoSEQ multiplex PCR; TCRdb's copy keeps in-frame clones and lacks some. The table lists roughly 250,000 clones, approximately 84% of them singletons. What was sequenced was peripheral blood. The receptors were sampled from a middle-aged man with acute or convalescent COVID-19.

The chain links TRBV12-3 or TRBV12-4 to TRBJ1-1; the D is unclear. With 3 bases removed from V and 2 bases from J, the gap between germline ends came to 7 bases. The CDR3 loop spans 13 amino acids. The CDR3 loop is CASSFLSNTEAFF. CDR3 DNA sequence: TGTGCCAGCAGTTTTTTGAGTAACACTGAAGCTTTCTTT.

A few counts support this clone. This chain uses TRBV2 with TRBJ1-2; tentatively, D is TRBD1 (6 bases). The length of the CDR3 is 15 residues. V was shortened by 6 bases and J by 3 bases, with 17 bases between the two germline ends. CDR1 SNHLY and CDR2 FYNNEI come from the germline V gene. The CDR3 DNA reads TGTGCCAGCAGGGCGAACAGGGAGCTACACTATGGCTACACCTTC. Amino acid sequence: CASRANRELHYGYTF.

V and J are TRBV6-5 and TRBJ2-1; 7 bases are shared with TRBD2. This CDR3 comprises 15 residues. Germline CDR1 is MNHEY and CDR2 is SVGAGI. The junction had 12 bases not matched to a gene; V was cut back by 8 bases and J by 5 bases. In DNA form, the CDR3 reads TGTGCCAGCTGGATGCGGGGGAGAGGGAACAATGAGCAGTTCTTC. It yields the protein CASWMRGRGNNEQFF.

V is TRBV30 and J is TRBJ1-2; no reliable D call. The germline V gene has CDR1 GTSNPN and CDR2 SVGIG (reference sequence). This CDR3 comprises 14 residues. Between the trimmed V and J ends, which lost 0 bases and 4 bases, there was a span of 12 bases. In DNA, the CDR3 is TGTGCCTGGAGTGTATTACTGGAGACCTATGGCTACACCTTC. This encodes CAWSVLLETYGYTF. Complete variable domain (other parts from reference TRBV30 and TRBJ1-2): SQTIHQWPATLVQPVGSPLSLECTVEGTSNPNLYWYRQAAGRGLQLLFYSVGIGQISSEVPQNLSASRPQDRQFILSSKKLLLSDSGFYLCAWSVLLETYGYTFGSGTRLTVV.

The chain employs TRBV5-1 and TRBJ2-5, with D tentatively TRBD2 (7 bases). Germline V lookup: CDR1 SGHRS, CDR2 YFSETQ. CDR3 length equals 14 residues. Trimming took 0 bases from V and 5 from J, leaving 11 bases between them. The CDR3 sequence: CASSLARGGETQYF. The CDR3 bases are TGCGCCAGCAGCTTGGCCAGGGGAGGGGAGACCCAGTACTTC.

The CDR3 DNA reads as TGTGCCATCAGACCGGACATCGCCTCTGGAAACACCATATATTTT. Its translation is CAIRPDIASGNTIYF. The chain recombines TRBV10-3 with TRBJ1-3; TRBD1 is a possible D gene (5 bases). The V gene lost 6 bases and the J gene lost 0 bases, with 12 bases spanning the gap. The CDR3 totals 15 residues. CDR1 is ENHRY, CDR2 SYGVKD, per germline.

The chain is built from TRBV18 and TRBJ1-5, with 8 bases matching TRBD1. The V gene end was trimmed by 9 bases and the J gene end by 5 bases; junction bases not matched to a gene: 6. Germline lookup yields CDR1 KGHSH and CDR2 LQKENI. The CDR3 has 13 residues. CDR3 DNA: TGTGCCAGTACAGGGGGTGATTATCAGCCCCAGCATTTT. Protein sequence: CASTGGDYQPQHF.

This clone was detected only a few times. This CDR3 reads CASSQVQGLNTEAFF. The CDR3 region has the DNA TGTGCCAGCAGCCAGGTCCAGGGGCTGAACACTGAAGCTTTCTTT. J is TRBJ1-1 and V is TRBV4-2; TRBD1 might be the D (6 bases). The CDR3 totals 15 residues. V gave up 3 bases and J gave up 0 bases, with 11 bases separating them. The germline V gene has CDR1 LGHNA and CDR2 YNFKEQ.

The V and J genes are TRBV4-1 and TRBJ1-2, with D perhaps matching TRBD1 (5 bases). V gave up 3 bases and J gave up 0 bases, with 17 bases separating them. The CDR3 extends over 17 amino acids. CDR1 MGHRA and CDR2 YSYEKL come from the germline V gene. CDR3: CASSQVGGGTPNYGYTF. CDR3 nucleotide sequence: TGCGCCAGCAGCCAGGTCGGGGGAGGAACTCCTAACTATGGCTACACCTTC.

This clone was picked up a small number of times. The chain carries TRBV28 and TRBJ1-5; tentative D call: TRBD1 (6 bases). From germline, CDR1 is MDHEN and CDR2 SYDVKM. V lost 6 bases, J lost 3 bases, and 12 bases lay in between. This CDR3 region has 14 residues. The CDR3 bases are TGTGCCAGCAGCGGGGGGCATCTCAATCAGCCCCAGCATTTT. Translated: CASSGGHLNQPQHF.

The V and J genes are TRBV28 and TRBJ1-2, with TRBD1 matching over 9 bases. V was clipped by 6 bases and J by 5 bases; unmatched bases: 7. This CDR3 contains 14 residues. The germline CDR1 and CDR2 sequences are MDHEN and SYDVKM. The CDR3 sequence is CASRPTGGGYGYTF. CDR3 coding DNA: TGTGCCAGCAGGCCAACAGGGGGCGGGTATGGCTACACCTTC.

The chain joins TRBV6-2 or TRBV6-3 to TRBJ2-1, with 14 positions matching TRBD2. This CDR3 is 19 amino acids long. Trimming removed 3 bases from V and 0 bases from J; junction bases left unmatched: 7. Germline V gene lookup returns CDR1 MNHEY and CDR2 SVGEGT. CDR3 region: CASSYPTSGRVSSYNEQFF. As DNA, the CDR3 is TGTGCCAGCAGTTATCCGACTAGCGGGAGGGTGAGCTCCTACAATGAGCAGTTCTTC.

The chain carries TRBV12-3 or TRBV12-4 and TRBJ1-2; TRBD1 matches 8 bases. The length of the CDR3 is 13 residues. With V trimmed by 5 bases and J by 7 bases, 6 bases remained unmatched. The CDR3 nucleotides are TGTGCCAGCAGTCAGACAGGGGTCGGTGGCTACACCTTC. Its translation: CASSQTGVGGYTF.

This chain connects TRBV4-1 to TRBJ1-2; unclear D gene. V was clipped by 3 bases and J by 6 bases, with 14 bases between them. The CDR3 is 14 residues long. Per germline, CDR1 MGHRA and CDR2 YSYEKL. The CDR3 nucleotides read TGCGCCAGCAGCCAGCATACAGAACAGAATGGCTACACCTTC. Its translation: CASSQHTEQNGYTF.

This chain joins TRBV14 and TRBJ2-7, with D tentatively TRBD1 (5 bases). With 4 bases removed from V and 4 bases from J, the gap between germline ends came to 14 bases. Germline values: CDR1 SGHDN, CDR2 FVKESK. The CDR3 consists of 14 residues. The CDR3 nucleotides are TGTGCCAGCAGCCCCGCGGCAGGGCGGTACGAGCAGTACTTC. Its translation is CASSPAAGRYEQYF.

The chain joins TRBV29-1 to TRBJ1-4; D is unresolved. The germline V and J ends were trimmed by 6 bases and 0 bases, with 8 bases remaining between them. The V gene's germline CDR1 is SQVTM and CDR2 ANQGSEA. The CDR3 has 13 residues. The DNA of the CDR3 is TGCAGCGTGGAGGGCTCAACTAATGAAAAACTGTTTTTT. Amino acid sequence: CSVEGSTNEKLFF.

Here the CDR3 DNA reads TGTGCCAGTAGTCTACAGGGCGATGGCTACACCTTC. Translation gives CASSLQGDGYTF. V is TRBV19 and J is TRBJ1-2, with D possibly being TRBD1 (6 bases). CDR1 and CDR2 (germline): LNHDA, SQIVND (reference sequence). Trimming stripped 5 bases from V and 6 bases from J, with 10 bases between. The CDR3 runs 12 residues.

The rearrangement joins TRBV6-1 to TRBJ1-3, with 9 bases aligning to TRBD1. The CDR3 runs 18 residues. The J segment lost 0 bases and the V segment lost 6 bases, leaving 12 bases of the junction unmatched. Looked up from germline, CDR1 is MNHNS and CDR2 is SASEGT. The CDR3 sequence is CASRESWDRASSGNTIYF. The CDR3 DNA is TGTGCCAGCAGGGAATCTTGGGACAGGGCGAGCTCTGGAAACACCATATATTTT.